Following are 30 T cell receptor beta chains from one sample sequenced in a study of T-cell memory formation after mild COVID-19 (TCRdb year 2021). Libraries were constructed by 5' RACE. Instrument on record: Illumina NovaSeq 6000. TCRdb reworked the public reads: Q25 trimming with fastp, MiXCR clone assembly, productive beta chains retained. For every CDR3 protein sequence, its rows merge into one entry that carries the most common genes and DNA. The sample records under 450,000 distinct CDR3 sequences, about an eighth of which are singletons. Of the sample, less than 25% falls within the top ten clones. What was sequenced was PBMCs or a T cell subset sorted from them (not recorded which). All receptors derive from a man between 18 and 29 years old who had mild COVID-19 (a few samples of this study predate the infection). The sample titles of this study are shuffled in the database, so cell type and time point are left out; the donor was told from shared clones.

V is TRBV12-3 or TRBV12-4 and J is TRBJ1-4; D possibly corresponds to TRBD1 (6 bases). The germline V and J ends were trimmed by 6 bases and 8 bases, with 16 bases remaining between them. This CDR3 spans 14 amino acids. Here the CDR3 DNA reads TGTGCCAGCAGCTCTACTACAGGGAACGAAAAACTGTTTTTT. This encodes CASSSTTGNEKLFF.

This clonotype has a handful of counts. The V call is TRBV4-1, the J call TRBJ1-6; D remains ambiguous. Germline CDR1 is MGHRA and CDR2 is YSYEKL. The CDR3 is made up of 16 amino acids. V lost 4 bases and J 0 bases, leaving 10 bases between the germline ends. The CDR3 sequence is CASSLQGSSYNSPLHF. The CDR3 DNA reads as TGCGCCAGCAGCCTTCAAGGGAGCTCCTATAATTCACCCCTCCACTTT.

The CDR3 coding sequence is TGTGCCAGCAGTTACCTAGTACGGGAGACCCAGTACTTC. Translated: CASSYLVRETQYF. V usage is TRBV6-2 or TRBV6-3 and J usage is TRBJ2-5; D unresolved. CDR3 length: 13 amino acids. Trimming shortened V by 2 bases and J by 5 bases, and 9 bases separated the two germline ends. Germline-derived CDR1 and CDR2 are MNHEY and SVGEGT.

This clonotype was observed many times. CDR3 DNA: TGCAGTGCAATCTCTAGCGGGGGGACCCTAGAGACCCAGTACTTC. This translates into CSAISSGGTLETQYF. The rearrangement joins TRBV20-1 to TRBJ2-5; 11 positions match TRBD2. The germline V gene encodes CDR1 DFQATT and CDR2 SNEGSKA (reference sequence). V shed 6 bases, J shed 4 bases, and the junction held 10 bases outside the gene matches. The CDR3 spans 15 residues.

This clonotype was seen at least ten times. CDR3 sequence: CASSPTGYNEQFF. Written as DNA, the CDR3 is TGTGCCAGCAGCCCCACGGGCTACAATGAGCAGTTCTTC. This sequence joins TRBV7-9 and TRBJ2-1; D ambiguous. This CDR3 has 13 residues. Germline values: CDR1 SEHNR, CDR2 FQNEAQ (reference sequence). Trimming cost V 5 bases and J 3 bases, with 8 bases left between them.

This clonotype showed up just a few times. CDR3 sequence (DNA): TGTGCCAGCAGTTTTCTGACGAACACTGAAGCTTTCTTT. Protein product: CASSFLTNTEAFF. The chain employs TRBV28 and TRBJ1-1; D unresolved. With 3 bases removed from V and 1 base from J, the gap between germline ends came to 6 bases. CDR1 and CDR2 (germline): MDHEN, SYDVKM. The length of the CDR3 is 13 residues.

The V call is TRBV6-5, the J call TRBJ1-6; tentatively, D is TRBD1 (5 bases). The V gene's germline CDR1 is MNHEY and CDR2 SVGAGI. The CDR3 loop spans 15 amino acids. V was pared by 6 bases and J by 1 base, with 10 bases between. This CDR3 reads CASREQGSYNSPLHF. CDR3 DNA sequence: TGTGCCAGCAGAGAGCAGGGTTCCTATAATTCACCCCTCCACTTT.

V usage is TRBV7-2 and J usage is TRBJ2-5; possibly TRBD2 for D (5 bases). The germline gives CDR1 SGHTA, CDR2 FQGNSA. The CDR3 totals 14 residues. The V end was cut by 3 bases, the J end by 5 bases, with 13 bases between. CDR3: CASSFFGSEETQYF. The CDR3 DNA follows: TGTGCCAGCAGCTTCTTCGGTAGCGAGGAGACCCAGTACTTC.

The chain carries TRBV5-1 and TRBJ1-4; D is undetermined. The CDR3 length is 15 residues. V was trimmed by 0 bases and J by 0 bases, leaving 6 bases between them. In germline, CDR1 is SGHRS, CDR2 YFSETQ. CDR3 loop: CASSLATTTNEKLFF. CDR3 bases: TGCGCCAGCAGCTTGGCCACAACAACTAATGAAAAACTGTTTTTT.

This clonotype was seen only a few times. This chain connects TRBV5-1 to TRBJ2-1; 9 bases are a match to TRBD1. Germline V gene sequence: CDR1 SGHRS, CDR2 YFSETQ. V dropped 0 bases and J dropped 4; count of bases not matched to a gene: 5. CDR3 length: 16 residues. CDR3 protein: CASSLDLGTGYNEQFF. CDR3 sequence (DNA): TGCGCCAGCAGCTTGGATCTCGGGACAGGGTACAATGAGCAGTTCTTC.

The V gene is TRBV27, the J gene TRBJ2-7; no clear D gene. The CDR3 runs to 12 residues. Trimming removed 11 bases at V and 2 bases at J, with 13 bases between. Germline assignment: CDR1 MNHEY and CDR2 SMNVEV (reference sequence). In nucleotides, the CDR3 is TGTGCCGGTGATCGAAGCCCCTACGAGCAGTACGTC. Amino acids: CAGDRSPYEQYV.

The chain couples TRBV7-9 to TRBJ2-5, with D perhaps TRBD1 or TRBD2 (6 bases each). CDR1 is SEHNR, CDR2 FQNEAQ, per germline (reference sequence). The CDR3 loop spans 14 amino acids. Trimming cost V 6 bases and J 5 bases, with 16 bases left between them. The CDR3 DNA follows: TGTGCCAGCAGACGAGGGGGGTTGGTTGAGACCCAGTACTTC. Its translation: CASRRGGLVETQYF.

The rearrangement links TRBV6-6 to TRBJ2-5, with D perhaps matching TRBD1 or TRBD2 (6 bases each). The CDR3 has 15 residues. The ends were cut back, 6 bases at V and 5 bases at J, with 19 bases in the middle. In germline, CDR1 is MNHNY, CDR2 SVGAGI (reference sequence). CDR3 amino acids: CASSRDQGTGETQYF. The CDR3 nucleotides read TGTGCCAGCAGCCGAGATCAGGGGACTGGGGAGACCCAGTACTTC.

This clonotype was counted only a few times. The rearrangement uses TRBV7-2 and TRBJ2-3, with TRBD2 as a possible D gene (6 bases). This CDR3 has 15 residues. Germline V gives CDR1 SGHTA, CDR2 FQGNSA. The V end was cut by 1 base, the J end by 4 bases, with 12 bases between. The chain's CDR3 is CASSLGLGGSDTQYF. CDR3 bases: TGTGCCAGCAGCTTAGGGTTGGGGGGATCAGATACGCAGTATTTT.

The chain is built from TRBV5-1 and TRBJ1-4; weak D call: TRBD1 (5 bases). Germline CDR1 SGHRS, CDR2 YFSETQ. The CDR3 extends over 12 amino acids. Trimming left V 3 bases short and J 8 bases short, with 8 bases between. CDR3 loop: CASSYNREKLFF. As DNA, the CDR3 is TGCGCCAGCAGCTATAACAGGGAAAAACTGTTTTTT.

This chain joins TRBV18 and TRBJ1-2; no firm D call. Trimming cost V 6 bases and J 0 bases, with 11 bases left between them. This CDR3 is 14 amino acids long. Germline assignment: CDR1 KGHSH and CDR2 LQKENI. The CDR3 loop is CASSDISANYGYTF. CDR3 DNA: TGTGCCAGCTCCGATATTTCCGCTAACTATGGCTACACCTTC.

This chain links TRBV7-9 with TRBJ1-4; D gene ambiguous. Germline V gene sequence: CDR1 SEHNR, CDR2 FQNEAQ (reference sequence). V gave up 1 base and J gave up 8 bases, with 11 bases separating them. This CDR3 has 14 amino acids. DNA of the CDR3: TGTGCCAGCAGCTTAGAGCAGGTGGGAGAAAAACTGTTTTTT. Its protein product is CASSLEQVGEKLFF.

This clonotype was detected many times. The CDR3 DNA follows: TGCGCCAGCAGCTCCCGGGACAGGGGCCCGGCAGATACGCAGTATTTT. It translates to CASSSRDRGPADTQYF. This rearrangement joins TRBV5-1 to TRBJ2-3, with 10 bases that match TRBD1. Looked up from germline, CDR1 is SGHRS and CDR2 is YFSETQ. CDR3 length: 16 amino acids. J gave up 4 bases and V 3 bases, and 8 bases lay outside the gene matches.

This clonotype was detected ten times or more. CDR3 region: CASSLDRVYSPLHF. The CDR3, as DNA: TGTGCCAGCAGCTTAGACAGGGTATATTCACCCCTCCACTTT. The chain links TRBV7-2 to TRBJ1-6; D might be TRBD1 (6 bases). The length of the CDR3 is 14 residues. Germline V CDR1 and CDR2: SGHTA, FQGNSA. Trimming took off 1 base at V and 8 bases at J, with 9 bases between the two ends.

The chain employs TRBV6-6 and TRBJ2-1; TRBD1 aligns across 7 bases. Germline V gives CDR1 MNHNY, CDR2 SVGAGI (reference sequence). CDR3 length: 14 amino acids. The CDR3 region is CVTSSAGGQGEQFF. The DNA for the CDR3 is TGTGTCACCAGCTCGGCAGGGGGTCAGGGTGAGCAGTTCTTC.

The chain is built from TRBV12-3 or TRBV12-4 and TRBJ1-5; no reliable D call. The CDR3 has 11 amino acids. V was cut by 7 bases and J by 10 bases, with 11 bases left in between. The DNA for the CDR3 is TGTGCCAGCAAGGAGATCGGACCCCAGCATTTT. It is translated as CASKEIGPQHF.

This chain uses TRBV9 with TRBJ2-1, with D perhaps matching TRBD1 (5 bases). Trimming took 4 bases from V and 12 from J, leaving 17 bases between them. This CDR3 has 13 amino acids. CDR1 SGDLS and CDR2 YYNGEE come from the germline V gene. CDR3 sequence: CASSPAKGSGQFF. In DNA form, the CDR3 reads TGTGCCAGCAGCCCAGCGAAGGGGTCGGGGCAGTTCTTC.

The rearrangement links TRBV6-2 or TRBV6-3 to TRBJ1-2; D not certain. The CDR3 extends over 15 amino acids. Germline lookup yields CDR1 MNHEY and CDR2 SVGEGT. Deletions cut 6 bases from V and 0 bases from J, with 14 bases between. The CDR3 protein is CASSIGPPANYGYTF. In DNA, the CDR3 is TGTGCCAGCAGCATCGGACCGCCCGCTAACTATGGCTACACCTTC.

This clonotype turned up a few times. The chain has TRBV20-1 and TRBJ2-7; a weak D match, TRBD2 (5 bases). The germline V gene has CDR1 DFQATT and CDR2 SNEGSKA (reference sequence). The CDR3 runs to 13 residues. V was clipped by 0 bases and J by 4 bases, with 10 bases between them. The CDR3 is CSARDNLAYEQYF. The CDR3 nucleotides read TGCAGTGCTAGAGATAACCTAGCTTACGAGCAGTACTTC.

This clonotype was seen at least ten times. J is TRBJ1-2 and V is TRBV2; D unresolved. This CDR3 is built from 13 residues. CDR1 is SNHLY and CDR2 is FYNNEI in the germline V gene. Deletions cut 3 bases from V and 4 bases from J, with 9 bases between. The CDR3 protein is CASSDAAGYGYTF. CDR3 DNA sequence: TGTGCCAGCAGTGATGCGGCAGGCTATGGCTACACCTTC.

DNA of the CDR3: TGTGCCAGCAGCGACACCCACTCCTACGAGCAGTACTTC. Amino acid sequence: CASSDTHSYEQYF. The chain links TRBV7-2 to TRBJ2-7; unclear D gene. V was clipped by 5 bases and J by 0 bases, with 8 bases between them. Per the germline V gene, CDR1 is SGHTA and CDR2 is FQGNSA. The CDR3 has 13 residues.

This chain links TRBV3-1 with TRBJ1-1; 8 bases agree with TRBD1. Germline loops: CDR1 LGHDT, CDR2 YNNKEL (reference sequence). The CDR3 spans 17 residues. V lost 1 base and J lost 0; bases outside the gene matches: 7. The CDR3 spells CASSQGGQGMMNTEAFF. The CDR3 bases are TGTGCCAGCAGCCAAGGCGGACAGGGAATGATGAACACTGAAGCTTTCTTT.

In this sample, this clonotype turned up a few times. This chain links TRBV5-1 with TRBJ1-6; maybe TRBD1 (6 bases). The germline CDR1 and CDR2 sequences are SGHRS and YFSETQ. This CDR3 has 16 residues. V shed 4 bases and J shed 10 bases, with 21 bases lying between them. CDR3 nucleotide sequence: TGCGCCAGCAGCGACAGCAGGGGCCTCGGTTACTCACCCCTCCACTTT. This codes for CASSDSRGLGYSPLHF. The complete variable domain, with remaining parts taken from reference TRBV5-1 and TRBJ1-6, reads KAGVTQTPRYLIKTRGQQVTLSCSPISGHRSVSWYQQTPGQGLQFLFEYFSETQRNKGNFPGRFSGRQFSNSRSEMNVSTLELGDSALYLCASSDSRGLGYSPLHFGNGTRLTVT.

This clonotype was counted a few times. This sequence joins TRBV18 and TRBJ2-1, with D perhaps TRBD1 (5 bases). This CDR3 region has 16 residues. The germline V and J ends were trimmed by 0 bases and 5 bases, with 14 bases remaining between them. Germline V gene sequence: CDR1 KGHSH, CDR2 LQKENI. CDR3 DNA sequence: TGTGCCAGCTCACCACCCGACAGTGACTTAGACAATGAGCAGTTCTTC. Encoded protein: CASSPPDSDLDNEQFF.

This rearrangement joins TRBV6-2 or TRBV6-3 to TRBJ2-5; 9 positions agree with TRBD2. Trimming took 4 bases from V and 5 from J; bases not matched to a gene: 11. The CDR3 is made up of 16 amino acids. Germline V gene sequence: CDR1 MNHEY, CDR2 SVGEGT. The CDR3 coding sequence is TGTGCCAGCAGTTCGCGAATAGCGGGGGATCTGGAGACCCAGTACTTC. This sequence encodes CASSSRIAGDLETQYF.